A selection of T cell receptor beta chains follows, all from one sample in a study of T cell responses to AZD1222 COVID-19 vaccine. Measured with immunoSEQ multiplex PCR; TCRdb has only the in-frame clones, and not every one. Its listing shows about 140,000 clones. Source material: peripheral blood. The receptors come from an adult in good health. CDR3s include the opening cysteine and the closing phenylalanine or tryptophan. The D gene is left open where the match is weak.

TRBJ1-1 | TRBV29-1 | . | TGCAGCGGGCAGAGTCTTCCCGGACTTGAAGCTTTCTTT | CSGQSLPGLEAFF
TRBJ1-5 | TRBV30 | TRBD1 | TGTGCCTGGAGTGCCGACAGGGGTAGCAATCAGCCCCAGCATTTT | CAWSADRGSNQPQHF
TRBJ2-6 | TRBV12-3/TRBV12-4 | . | TGTGCCAGCAGGGTCTCTGGGGCCAACGTCCTGACTTTC | CASRVSGANVLTF
TRBJ2-3 | TRBV11-3 | TRBD2 | TGTGCCAGCAGCTTAGAGGGGGGGACAGATACGCAGTATTTT | CASSLEGGTDTQYF
TRBJ1-1 | TRBV7-2 | . | TGTGCCAGCAGCTTAAATTCCGAGACGTGGAACACTGAAGCTTTCTTT | CASSLNSETWNTEAFF
TRBJ2-3 | TRBV11-3 | . | TGTGCCAGCAGCTTAGATGGGGGTACCGGCACAGATACGCAGTATTTT | CASSLDGGTGTDTQYF
TRBJ1-2 | TRBV19 | . | TGTGCCAGTAGTACTGGACAGTATGGCTACACCTTC | CASSTGQYGYTF
TRBJ1-1 | TRBV19 | . | TGTGCCAGTAGTATAGGCGCAGGGGTCGTGAATCCTGAAGCTTTCTTT | CASSIGAGVVNPEAFF
TRBJ1-2 | TRBV10-3 | TRBD1 | TGTGCCATCAGGCGGAACGGGACAGGGGGCACGATCGCCCTCTATGGCTACACCTTC | CAIRRNGTGGTIALYGYTF
TRBJ2-2 | TRBV27 | . | TGTGCCAGCAGTTTGGCAGCCAAGGACACCGGGGAGCTGTTTTTT | CASSLAAKDTGELFF
TRBJ2-1 | TRBV4-1 | . | TGCGCCAGCAGCCAAGGGCCAGCCACTTCCTACAATGAGCAGTTCTTC | CASSQGPATSYNEQFF
TRBJ1-2 | TRBV27 | TRBD1 | TGTGCCAGCAGTCTCAACAGGGGGTTCTATGGCTACACCTTC | CASSLNRGFYGYTF
TRBJ1-4 | TRBV15 | . | TGTGCCACCAGCAGAGATTTGGGAGAAAAACTGTTTTTT | CATSRDLGEKLFF
TRBJ1-2 | TRBV18 | . | TGTGCCAGCTCACCGGCGACAGGAGCGTATGGCTACACCTTC | CASSPATGAYGYTF
TRBJ2-2 | TRBV7-8 | TRBD2 | TGTGCCAGCAGCTTAGCGCAGGGCGGGGGGGCAGGCGGGGAGCTGTTTTTT | CASSLAQGGGAGGELFF
TRBJ1-2 | TRBV29-1 | TRBD1 | TGCAGCGTTGAAGGCTTGGCAGGGGGGGACGTCGGCTATGGCTACACCTTC | CSVEGLAGGDVGYGYTF
TRBJ1-5 | TRBV15 | . | TGTGCCACCAGCAGAGTTATGGGGGGCAAGGGCAATCAGCCCCAGCATTTT | CATSRVMGGKGNQPQHF
TRBJ2-7 | TRBV27 | . | TGTGCCAGCCGGCAATCGGGGACCTACGAGCAGTACTTC | CASRQSGTYEQYF
TRBJ1-1 | TRBV6-1 | . | TGTGCCAGCAGTGAAGGGGGGACTGAAGCTTTCTTT | CASSEGGTEAFF
TRBJ1-1 | TRBV4-1 | TRBD1 | TGCGCCAGCAGCCAAGTACCTCTCGGCAGGGGGGAAGCTTTCTTT | CASSQVPLGRGEAFF
TRBJ1-2 | TRBV2 | . | TGTGCCAGCAGGGTGCAGGCTTCTAACTATGGCTACACCTTC | CASRVQASNYGYTF
TRBJ1-4 | TRBV6-6 | . | TGTGCCAGCAGCCTTTCGGGAAGAGAAAAACTGTTTTTT | CASSLSGREKLFF
TRBJ2-3 | TRBV9 | . | TGTGCCAGCAGCGTAGGTAGGCGTCCTTCCACAGATACGCAGTATTTT | CASSVGRRPSTDTQYF
TRBJ1-6 | TRBV5-1 | . | TGCGCCAGCAGCTTGGTAGGGAACTCCTATAATTCACCCCTCCACTTT | CASSLVGNSYNSPLHF
TRBJ1-1 | TRBV18 | TRBD1 | TGTGCCAGCTCACTGGCGGGACAGTGGGAAGCTTTCTTT | CASSLAGQWEAFF
TRBJ2-5 | TRBV15 | TRBD2 | TGTGCCACCAGCAGGCTAGCGGGGGGGGAGACCCAGTACTTC | CATSRLAGGETQYF
TRBJ2-1 | TRBV6-1 | . | TGTGCCAGCAGTGATTCGAGGGTAACTGAGCAGTTCTTC | CASSDSRVTEQFF
TRBJ2-7 | TRBV11-2 | . | TGTGCCAGCAGCTTAGAATCCGGGACACAATACGAGCAGTACTTC | CASSLESGTQYEQYF
TRBJ1-2 | TRBV28 | . | TGTGCCAGCAGACTAGATACCAGCTATGGCTACACCTTC | CASRLDTSYGYTF
TRBJ2-7 | TRBV3-1/TRBV3-2 | . | TGTGCCAGCAGCCACCAAGGACAGACCTACGAGCAGTACTTC | CASSHQGQTYEQYF
TRBJ1-4 | TRBV28 | TRBD1 | TGTGCCAGCATGGGACAGGGGGCGTCGAATGAAAAACTGTTTTTT | CASMGQGASNEKLFF
TRBJ1-5 | TRBV5-6 | . | TGTGCCAGCAGCCTCCGGGGCGGGCCCTGGAATAGCAATCAGCCCCAGCATTTT | CASSLRGGPWNSNQPQHF